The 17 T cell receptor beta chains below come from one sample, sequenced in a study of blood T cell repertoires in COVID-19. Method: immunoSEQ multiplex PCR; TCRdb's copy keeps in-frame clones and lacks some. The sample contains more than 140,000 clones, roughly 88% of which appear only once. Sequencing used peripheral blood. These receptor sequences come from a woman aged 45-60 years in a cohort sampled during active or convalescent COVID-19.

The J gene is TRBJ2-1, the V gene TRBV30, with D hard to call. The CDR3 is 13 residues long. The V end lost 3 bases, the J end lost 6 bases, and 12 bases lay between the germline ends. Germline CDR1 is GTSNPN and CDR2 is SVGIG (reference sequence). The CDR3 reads CAWRASSGNEQFF. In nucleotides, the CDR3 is TGTGCCTGGAGGGCTAGTTCGGGCAATGAGCAGTTCTTC.

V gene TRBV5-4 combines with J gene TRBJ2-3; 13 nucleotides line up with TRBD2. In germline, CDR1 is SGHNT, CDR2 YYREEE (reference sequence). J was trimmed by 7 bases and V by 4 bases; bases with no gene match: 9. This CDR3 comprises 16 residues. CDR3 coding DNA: TGTGCCAGCAGCCCAGGGACTAGCGGGGATACGAATACGCAGTATTTT. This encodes CASSPGTSGDTNTQYF.

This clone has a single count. CDR3 loop: CAISDRLVSDTQYF. CDR3 DNA sequence: TGTGCCATCAGCGATAGACTAGTTTCAGATACGCAGTATTTT. The chain carries TRBV10-3 and TRBJ2-3; weak D call: TRBD2 (6 bases). Germline assignment: CDR1 ENHRY and CDR2 SYGVKD. V gave up 6 bases and J gave up 4 bases, with 14 bases separating them. The CDR3 is 14 residues long.

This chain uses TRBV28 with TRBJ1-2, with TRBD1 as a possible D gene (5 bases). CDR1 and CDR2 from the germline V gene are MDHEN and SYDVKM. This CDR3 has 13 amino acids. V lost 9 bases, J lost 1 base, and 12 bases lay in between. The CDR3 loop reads CASGRGYNYGYTF. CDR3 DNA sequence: TGTGCCAGTGGGCGGGGGTATAACTATGGCTACACCTTC.

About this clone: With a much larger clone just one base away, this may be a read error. The CDR3 sequence is CASSLDSYNEQFF. The CDR3 DNA follows: TGTGCCAGCAGTTTGGACAGTTACAATGAGCAGTTCTTC. V usage is TRBV27 and J usage is TRBJ2-1, with TRBD1 as a possible D gene (6 bases). V lost 3 bases, J lost 4 bases, and 7 bases lay in between. This CDR3 is built from 13 residues. The V gene's germline CDR1 is MNHEY and CDR2 SMNVEV (reference sequence).

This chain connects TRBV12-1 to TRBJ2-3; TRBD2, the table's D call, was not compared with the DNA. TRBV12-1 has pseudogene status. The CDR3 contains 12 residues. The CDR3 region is CASSPATDTQYF. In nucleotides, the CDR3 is TGTGCCAGCAGCCCCGCGACAGATACGCAGTATTTT.

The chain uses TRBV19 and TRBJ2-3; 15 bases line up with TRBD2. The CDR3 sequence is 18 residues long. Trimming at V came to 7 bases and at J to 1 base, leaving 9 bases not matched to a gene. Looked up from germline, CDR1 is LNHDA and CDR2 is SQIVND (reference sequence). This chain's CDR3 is CASIGLAGGILGTDTQYF. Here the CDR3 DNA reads TGTGCCAGTATTGGACTAGCGGGGGGGATCTTGGGCACAGATACGCAGTATTTT.

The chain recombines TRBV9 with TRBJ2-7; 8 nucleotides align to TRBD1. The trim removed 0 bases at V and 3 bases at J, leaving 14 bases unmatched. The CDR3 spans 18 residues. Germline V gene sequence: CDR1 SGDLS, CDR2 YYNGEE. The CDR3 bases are TGTGCCAGCAGCGTAGGGGCCGGGACAGGCGCTTTCGGCTACGAGCAGTACTTC. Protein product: CASSVGAGTGAFGYEQYF.

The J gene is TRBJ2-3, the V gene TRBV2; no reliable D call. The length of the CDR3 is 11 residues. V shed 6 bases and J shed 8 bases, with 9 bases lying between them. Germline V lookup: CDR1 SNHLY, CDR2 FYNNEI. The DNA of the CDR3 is TGTGCCAGCAGCGCGGTAGGTACGCAGTATTTT. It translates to CASSAVGTQYF.

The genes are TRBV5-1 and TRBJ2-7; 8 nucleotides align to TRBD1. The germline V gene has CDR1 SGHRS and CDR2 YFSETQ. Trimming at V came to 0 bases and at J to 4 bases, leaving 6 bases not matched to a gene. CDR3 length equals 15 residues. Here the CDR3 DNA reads TGCGCCAGCAGCTTGGGACAGGGGTGGGGTTACGAGCAGTACTTC. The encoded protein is CASSLGQGWGYEQYF.

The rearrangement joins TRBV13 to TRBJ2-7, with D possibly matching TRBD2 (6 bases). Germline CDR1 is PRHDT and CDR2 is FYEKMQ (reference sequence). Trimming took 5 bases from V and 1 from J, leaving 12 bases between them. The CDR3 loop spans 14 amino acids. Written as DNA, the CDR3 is TGTGCCAGCAGCCCGGGCGGGGTATCCTACGAGCAGTACTTC. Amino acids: CASSPGGVSYEQYF.

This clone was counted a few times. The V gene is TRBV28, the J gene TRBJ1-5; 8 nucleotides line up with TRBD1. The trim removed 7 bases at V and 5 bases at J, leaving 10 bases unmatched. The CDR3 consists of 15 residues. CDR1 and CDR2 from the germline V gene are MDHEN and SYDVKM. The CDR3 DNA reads TGTGCCAGCACCCTCCGCAGGGGGCGCGATCAGCCCCAGCATTTT. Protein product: CASTLRRGRDQPQHF. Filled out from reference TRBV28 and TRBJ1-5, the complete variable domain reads DVKVTQSSRYLVKRTGEKVFLECVQDMDHENMFWYRQDPGLGLRLIYFSYDVKMKEKGDIPEGYSVSREKKERFSLILESASTNQTSMYLCASTLRRGRDQPQHFGDGTRLSIL.

In DNA form, the CDR3 reads TGTGCCAGTAGTATGGGACAAGGTGTGGACACTGAAGCTTTCTTT. It translates to CASSMGQGVDTEAFF. The chain combines TRBV19 with TRBJ1-1, with D perhaps TRBD1 (6 bases). V was shortened by 3 bases and J by 3 bases, with 14 bases between the two germline ends. CDR3 length: 15 amino acids. CDR1 and CDR2 (germline): LNHDA, SQIVND (reference sequence).

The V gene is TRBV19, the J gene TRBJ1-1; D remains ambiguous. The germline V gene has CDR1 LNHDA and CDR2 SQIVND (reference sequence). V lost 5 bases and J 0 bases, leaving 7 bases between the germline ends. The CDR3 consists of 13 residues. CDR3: CASSSRMNTEAFF. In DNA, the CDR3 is TGTGCCAGTAGTTCCCGTATGAACACTGAAGCTTTCTTT.

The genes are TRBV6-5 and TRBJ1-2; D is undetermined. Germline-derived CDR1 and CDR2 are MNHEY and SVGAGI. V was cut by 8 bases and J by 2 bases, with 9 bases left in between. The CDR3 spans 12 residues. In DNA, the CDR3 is TGTGCCAGCGCCCACAGCAACTATGGCTACACCTTC. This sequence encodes CASAHSNYGYTF.

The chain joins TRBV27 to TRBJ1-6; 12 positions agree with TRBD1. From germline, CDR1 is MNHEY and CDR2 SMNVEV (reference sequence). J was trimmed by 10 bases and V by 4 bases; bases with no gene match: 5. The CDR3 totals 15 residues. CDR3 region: CASSYGTGGYSPLHF. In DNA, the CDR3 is TGTGCCAGCAGTTACGGGACAGGGGGCTACTCACCCCTCCACTTT.

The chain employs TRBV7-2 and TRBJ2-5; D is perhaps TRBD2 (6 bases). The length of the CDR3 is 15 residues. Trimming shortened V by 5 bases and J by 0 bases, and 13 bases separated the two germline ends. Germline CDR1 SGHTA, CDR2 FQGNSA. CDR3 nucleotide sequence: TGTGCCAGCAGCAACCGGGGGTCCTACCAAGAGACCCAGTACTTC. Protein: CASSNRGSYQETQYF.